This is a list of T cell receptor beta chains from one sample in a study of T cell changes during pregnancy in multiple sclerosis. Using immunoSEQ multiplex PCR, the repertoire was profiled, and TCRdb retains in-frame clones only, with some absent. The data contain roughly 80,000 clones, approximately 93% of them singletons. Specimen: peripheral blood, collected in the second trimester of pregnancy. These receptors were obtained from a female donor with multiple sclerosis, enrolled in a pregnancy study. Each CDR3 is given with its conserved first and last residue. Each record gives: D gene, J gene, V gene, clone size, CDR3 DNA, CDR3 protein. D genes are given only for firm matches. Clone size appears in some rows only: once, few, many, or a class for an expanded clone.

d_call: NA
j_call: TRBJ1-2
v_call: TRBV10-3
clone_size: NA
cdr3_nt: TGTGCCATCAGTGCCATCAGGGGTAATGATGATGGCTACACCTTC
cdr3_aa: CAISAIRGNDDGYTF

d_call: TRBD1
j_call: TRBJ2-5
v_call: TRBV5-5
clone_size: NA
cdr3_nt: TGTGCCAGCAGCTCCCACCCGACAGGGCAAGAGACCCAGTACTTC
cdr3_aa: CASSSHPTGQETQYF

d_call: TRBD1
j_call: TRBJ1-4
v_call: TRBV7-6
clone_size: NA
cdr3_nt: TGTGCCAGCAGCTTAGGGACAGGGGAAGAAAAACTGTTTTTT
cdr3_aa: CASSLGTGEEKLFF

d_call: NA
j_call: TRBJ1-2
v_call: TRBV29-1
clone_size: NA
cdr3_nt: TGCAGCGTTGTAACTAACTATGGCTACACCTTC
cdr3_aa: CSVVTNYGYTF

d_call: NA
j_call: TRBJ2-1
v_call: TRBV7-3
clone_size: NA
cdr3_nt: TGTGCCAGCAGCTTAGTTGGGGCCGACAATGAGCAGTTCTTC
cdr3_aa: CASSLVGADNEQFF

d_call: NA
j_call: TRBJ1-6
v_call: TRBV11-2
clone_size: NA
cdr3_nt: TGTGCCAGCAGCTTAGAGAGAGATTCACCCCTCCACTTT
cdr3_aa: CASSLERDSPLHF

d_call: NA
j_call: TRBJ2-3
v_call: TRBV7-2
clone_size: NA
cdr3_nt: TGTGCCAGCAGCTTAGCGGGAGTAGTCGATACGCAGTATTTT
cdr3_aa: CASSLAGVVDTQYF

d_call: TRBD1
j_call: TRBJ2-1
v_call: TRBV5-5
clone_size: NA
cdr3_nt: TGTGCCAGCAGCTTTTATGGACAGGGGCATGATGAGCAGTTCTTC
cdr3_aa: CASSFYGQGHDEQFF

d_call: TRBD2
j_call: TRBJ2-7
v_call: TRBV5-1
clone_size: once
cdr3_nt: TGCGCCAGCAGCTTGGCTCTAGCGGGGGCCCCTTCCTACGAGCAGTACTTC
cdr3_aa: CASSLALAGAPSYEQYF

d_call: NA
j_call: TRBJ1-2
v_call: TRBV9
clone_size: NA
cdr3_nt: TGTGCCAGCTCCCTCGAGGGATATGGCTACACCTTC
cdr3_aa: CASSLEGYGYTF

d_call: NA
j_call: TRBJ2-7
v_call: TRBV11-2
clone_size: NA
cdr3_nt: TGTGCCAGCAGCTTAATGGACTCCTCCTACGAGCAGTACTTC
cdr3_aa: CASSLMDSSYEQYF

d_call: NA
j_call: TRBJ1-5
v_call: TRBV6-5
clone_size: NA
cdr3_nt: TGTGCAGACAGGACGAGCAATCAGCCCCAGCATTTT
cdr3_aa: CADRTSNQPQHF

d_call: TRBD2
j_call: TRBJ2-1
v_call: TRBV9
clone_size: NA
cdr3_nt: TGTGCCAGCAGCGAGCCTCGGGGGGATCTAGCGGGGGGATCCTACAATGAGCAGTTCTTC
cdr3_aa: CASSEPRGDLAGGSYNEQFF

d_call: TRBD1
j_call: TRBJ2-7
v_call: TRBV7-2
clone_size: NA
cdr3_nt: TGTGCCAGCAGCTTAGTTGGGACAGGGGGGTACGAGCAGTACTTC
cdr3_aa: CASSLVGTGGYEQYF

d_call: NA
j_call: TRBJ1-2
v_call: TRBV9
clone_size: NA
cdr3_nt: TGTGCCAGCAGCGTAGGGGGACTAAATAACTATGGCTACACCTTC
cdr3_aa: CASSVGGLNNYGYTF

d_call: NA
j_call: TRBJ1-5
v_call: TRBV6-6
clone_size: NA
cdr3_nt: TGTGCCAGCAGCCCGCCATCATCGGCCCAGCATTTT
cdr3_aa: CASSPPSSAQHF

d_call: TRBD2
j_call: TRBJ2-5
v_call: TRBV28
clone_size: NA
cdr3_nt: TGTGCCAGCAGCGCTAGCGGGGGGGCCGGAGAGACCCAGTACTTC
cdr3_aa: CASSASGGAGETQYF

d_call: NA
j_call: TRBJ1-1
v_call: TRBV21-1
clone_size: NA
cdr3_nt: TGTGCCAGCAGCAATGGGGCTACTGAAGCTTTCTTT
cdr3_aa: CASSNGATEAFF

d_call: TRBD2
j_call: TRBJ2-3
v_call: TRBV7-3
clone_size: NA
cdr3_nt: TGTGCCAGCAGCTTAGGGACTAGCGGGGGGACAGATACGCAGTATTTT
cdr3_aa: CASSLGTSGGTDTQYF

d_call: TRBD1
j_call: TRBJ1-1
v_call: TRBV7-8
clone_size: NA
cdr3_nt: TGTGCCAGCAGCTTAGATCCGCCAGGGGGAGGTGAAGCTTTCTTT
cdr3_aa: CASSLDPPGGGEAFF

d_call: NA
j_call: TRBJ2-7
v_call: TRBV18
clone_size: NA
cdr3_nt: TGTGCCAGCTCACCATCGGGGGAGGTCTACGAGCAGTACTTC
cdr3_aa: CASSPSGEVYEQYF

d_call: TRBD1
j_call: TRBJ2-5
v_call: TRBV23-1
clone_size: NA
cdr3_nt: TGCGCCAGCAGTCAGCCCGAACACGAACAGGGGACCCCTCCGCAAGAGACCCAGTACTTC
cdr3_aa: CASSQPEHEQGTPPQETQYF

d_call: NA
j_call: TRBJ1-5
v_call: TRBV19
clone_size: NA
cdr3_nt: TGTGCCAGTAGTGCACGACAGTACAATCAGCCCCAGCATTTT
cdr3_aa: CASSARQYNQPQHF

d_call: TRBD1
j_call: TRBJ1-2
v_call: TRBV7-9
clone_size: NA
cdr3_nt: TGTGCCAGCAGCTTAAAAGGGACAGGGGCGAACTATGGCTACACCTTC
cdr3_aa: CASSLKGTGANYGYTF

d_call: TRBD1
j_call: TRBJ2-2
v_call: TRBV30
clone_size: NA
cdr3_nt: TGTGCCTGGAGTATAGACAGGGGATGGTCGGAGGAGCTGTTTTTT
cdr3_aa: CAWSIDRGWSEELFF

d_call: TRBD1
j_call: TRBJ2-3
v_call: TRBV5-6
clone_size: NA
cdr3_nt: TGTGCCAGCAGCCCAATTACAGGGGCCGGTACGCAGTATTTT
cdr3_aa: CASSPITGAGTQYF

d_call: TRBD1
j_call: TRBJ1-1
v_call: TRBV27
clone_size: NA
cdr3_nt: TGTGCCAGCAGTTTATTGGGACAGGGGGCTGAAGCTTTCTTT
cdr3_aa: CASSLLGQGAEAFF

d_call: TRBD2
j_call: TRBJ2-5
v_call: TRBV4-2
clone_size: NA
cdr3_nt: TGTGCCAGCAGCCAAGATTGGTCTAGCGGGACCACGCGGGGAGAGACCCAGTACTTC
cdr3_aa: CASSQDWSSGTTRGETQYF

d_call: NA
j_call: TRBJ1-4
v_call: TRBV19
clone_size: once
cdr3_nt: TGTGCCAGTAGGAAGGACAGTTATGAAAAACTGTTTTTT
cdr3_aa: CASRKDSYEKLFF

d_call: NA
j_call: TRBJ2-7
v_call: TRBV5-1
clone_size: once
cdr3_nt: TGCGCCAGCGACCCCGGGCAGGGTATAGACGAGCAGTACTTC
cdr3_aa: CASDPGQGIDEQYF

d_call: NA
j_call: TRBJ2-1
v_call: TRBV20-1
clone_size: NA
cdr3_nt: TGCAGTGCTCTGTCCTACAATGAGCAGTTCTTC
cdr3_aa: CSALSYNEQFF

d_call: NA
j_call: TRBJ1-1
v_call: TRBV7-2
clone_size: NA
cdr3_nt: TGTGCCAGCAGCTCCACCGATAAACAGTTCGAGAACACTGAAGCTTTCTTT
cdr3_aa: CASSSTDKQFENTEAFF

d_call: NA
j_call: TRBJ2-7
v_call: TRBV6-5
clone_size: once
cdr3_nt: TGTGCCAGCAGTCCGGGAGTGGTCTACGAGCAGTACTTC
cdr3_aa: CASSPGVVYEQYF

d_call: NA
j_call: TRBJ1-6
v_call: TRBV27
clone_size: once
cdr3_nt: TGTGCCAGCGGGGACTTTAATTCACCCCTCCACTTT
cdr3_aa: CASGDFNSPLHF

d_call: NA
j_call: TRBJ1-1
v_call: TRBV28
clone_size: NA
cdr3_nt: TGTGCCAGCAGTTGGAGGTATGTGGACACTGAAGCTTTCTTT
cdr3_aa: CASSWRYVDTEAFF

d_call: NA
j_call: TRBJ2-3
v_call: TRBV19
clone_size: NA
cdr3_nt: TGTGCCAGTAGCCCTACTAGCCGCACAGATACGCAGTATTTT
cdr3_aa: CASSPTSRTDTQYF

d_call: NA
j_call: TRBJ1-1
v_call: TRBV5-1
clone_size: NA
cdr3_nt: TGCGCCAGCAGCTTGAGCATGAACACTGAAGCTTTCTTT
cdr3_aa: CASSLSMNTEAFF

d_call: NA
j_call: TRBJ1-2
v_call: TRBV14
clone_size: once
cdr3_nt: TGTGCCAGCAGCCGCTCACCGGGAGATAGCGGCTACACCTTC
cdr3_aa: CASSRSPGDSGYTF

d_call: TRBD1
j_call: TRBJ2-7
v_call: TRBV9
clone_size: NA
cdr3_nt: TGTGCCAGCAGCGTAGGGGGGACAGAAAAATACGAGCAGTACTTC
cdr3_aa: CASSVGGTEKYEQYF

d_call: NA
j_call: TRBJ1-2
v_call: TRBV29-1
clone_size: once
cdr3_nt: TGCAGCGTTGTTGGGGAGAACCTGTGGGGCTACACCTTC
cdr3_aa: CSVVGENLWGYTF

d_call: TRBD1
j_call: TRBJ2-3
v_call: TRBV18
clone_size: NA
cdr3_nt: TGTGCCAGCTCACCTCAGGGGGCGAGCACAGATACGCAGTATTTT
cdr3_aa: CASSPQGASTDTQYF

d_call: TRBD1
j_call: TRBJ1-2
v_call: TRBV7-2
clone_size: NA
cdr3_nt: TGTGCCAGCAGCCTACAGGGGAACTATGGCTACACCTTC
cdr3_aa: CASSLQGNYGYTF